The 5 T cell receptor beta chains given below trace back to one sample, sequenced in a study of T cells expressing NK-cell markers. TCRdb re-called the 5' RACE reads and gives one entry per CDR3 protein, without DNA. Its listing shows roughly 170,000 distinct CDR3 sequences. The sample taken for sequencing was blood T cells: a sorted CD56 or NKG2C T cell subset, CD4+ or CD8+ T cells, or bulk PBMC T cells (not recorded which). The origin of the receptors is a woman aged 18 to 75 in good health.

The rearrangement links TRBV6-2 or TRBV6-3 to TRBJ2-2; checking the TCRdb D call of TRBD2 is not possible without DNA. CDR1 is MNHEY and CDR2 is SVGEGT in the germline V gene. The CDR3 is 15 residues long. This CDR3 is CASSALAGGPGELFF.

J is TRBJ2-1 and V is TRBV10-3; TCRdb's D call, TRBD1, is unchecked because there is no DNA. The length of the CDR3 is 16 residues. In germline, CDR1 is ENHRY, CDR2 SYGVKD. The CDR3 sequence is CAISERGGSSYNEQFF.

The rearrangement joins TRBV5-1 to TRBJ2-1. This CDR3 region has 15 residues. The germline gives CDR1 SGHRS, CDR2 YFSETQ. The CDR3 region is CASSLALDSYNEQFF.

This chain links TRBV20-1 with TRBJ2-3; lacking DNA, the TRBD1 call made by TCRdb goes unchecked. The CDR3 loop spans 16 amino acids. The V gene's germline CDR1 is DFQATT and CDR2 SNEGSKA (reference sequence). CDR3 in amino acids: CSARDRKRGATDTQYF.

This chain links TRBV5-1 with TRBJ2-1; absent DNA, TCRdb's TRBD2 call cannot be checked. Germline-derived CDR1 and CDR2 are SGHRS and YFSETQ. This CDR3 has 15 residues. The CDR3 spells CASSLGTSGNNEQFF.